This TCR beta chain emerged from a study of blood T cell repertoires in COVID-19. Study background: The study drew acute and convalescent COVID-19 samples from the United States, Italy and Spain. PBMCs, B-cell-depleted T cells, or T cells were the source of the cDNA or gDNA that made up the material.

Original methodology: Quantification of nucleated cells was approximated via reference gene primer amplification. Here immunoSEQ multiplex PCR was the method, and the copy in TCRdb shows in-frame clones only, minus some. The V and J calls and clone size are taken from that table; D and trimming were inferred from the DNA. Of approximately 160,000 clones in the sample, 85% to 90% are singletons; the top ten hold about 0.6%. The CDR3 is 16 amino acids. Germline values: CDR1 MNHNY, CDR2 SVGAGI (reference sequence). Trimming cost V 5 bases and J 0 bases, with 16 bases left between them. Seattle's cohort entered during active infection and was followed longitudinally.

Sequenced material: peripheral blood. The receptor comes from a man aged 55 to 69 with COVID-19, enrolled during active disease. V and J are TRBV6-6 and TRBJ1-1, with D perhaps matching TRBD1 (6 bases). Here the CDR3 reads CASSRQVFPLNTEAFF. The CDR3 DNA sequence: TGTGCCAGCAGTCGACAGGTTTTCCCCTTGAACACTGAAGCTTTCTTT.